This TCR beta chain appears in the sequencing data of a study of blood T cell repertoires in COVID-19. Across the whole study: Spain, Italy and the United States supplied samples that represented acute and convalescent COVID-19.

V was clipped by 2 bases and J by 1 base; unmatched bases: 7. Per the germline V gene, CDR1 is SGDLS and CDR2 is YYNGEE. The CDR3 spans 17 residues. Under the authors' procedure: Amplification from reference gene primers served as the basis for estimated nucleated cell counts. The protocol was immunoSEQ multiplex PCR, while the TCRdb copy is restricted to in-frame clones and leaves out a portion. V and J calls and clone size follow that table, whereas D and trimming were derived from the DNA. The top ten hold more than 4% of the sample, which has under 50,000 clones, more than 70% seen once. The clonotype comes from a woman in her 70s with acute or convalescent COVID-19. The sequenced sample was peripheral blood. The rearrangement uses TRBV9 and TRBJ2-5, with 11 positions matching TRBD2. CDR3 DNA sequence: TGTGCCAGCAGCGTTTCAGCCGGGACTAGCGGCCAAGAGACCCAGTACTTC. Translation gives CASSVSAGTSGQETQYF.